This T cell receptor beta chain stems from a study of neurological immune-mediated disorders. Across the whole study: Multiple sclerosis patients numbered some 35, with about 31 relapsing-remitting and 3 secondary progressive.

This clonotype appeared many times. The target antigen is unknown. V dropped 2 bases and J dropped 3 bases, with 11 bases sitting between them. CDR1 is MGHDK, CDR2 SYGVNS, per germline. The CDR3 extends over 14 amino acids. From the 5' RACE reads, TCRdb called clonotypes with MiXCR, one entry per CDR3 protein. This sample has about 58,000 distinct CDR3 sequences, with roughly 3.5% found just once. Libraries used 2 million unsorted PBMCs kept frozen in RNAlater. Study-level findings and limits: Expanded clones shared no identical CDR3 amino acid sequences across subjects, which suggested private TCR-beta repertoires in all groups.

The TCR comes from a woman aged 55-70 years with multiple sclerosis. J is TRBJ2-7 and V is TRBV25-1; TRBD2 is a possible D gene (6 bases). Input material: PBMCs. In DNA form, the CDR3 reads TGTGCCAGCAGTGAAGGAGGGGCCCACTACGAGCAGTACTTC. It is translated as CASSEGGAHYEQYF.